The clone carrying this T cell receptor beta chain was counted only a few times. Its target is not known. The CDR3 runs to 15 residues. Trimming left V 5 bases short and J 5 bases short, with 16 bases between. CDR1 and CDR2 from the germline V gene are SGHRS and YFSETQ. This sample is part of a study of identical twins. Overall study findings and caveats: While abundant cord blood beta clonotypes carried fewer insertions, memory repertoires showed no such pattern.

cDNA carried unique molecular identifiers, and a universal primer site was added by template switching. TCRdb independently ran MiXCR on the 5' RACE reads; one entry per CDR3 protein. The sample records 450,000 or so distinct CDR3 sequences, 12% to 15% being singletons. These records were also assigned to another study, of yellow fever vaccine responses in identical twins.

The rearrangement joins TRBV5-1 to TRBJ2-2; possibly TRBD1 for D (6 bases). The clonotype originates from a woman between 18 and 29 years old in good health. Sequencing was done on a sample of CD4+ T cells sorted from blood. For the CDR3, the DNA is TGCGCCAGCAGGCCGGCCAGGGGTGGTACCGGGGAGCTGTTTTTT. Translated: CASRPARGGTGELFF. Drawing the rest from reference TRBV5-1 and TRBJ2-2, the complete variable domain is KAGVTQTPRYLIKTRGQQVTLSCSPISGHRSVSWYQQTPGQGLQFLFEYFSETQRNKGNFPGRFSGRQFSNSRSEMNVSTLELGDSALYLCASRPARGGTGELFFGEGSRLTVL.